This T cell receptor (beta chain) derives from a study of PD-L1 blockade in urothelial cancer. General study results and limits: Prediction of better survival came from below-median pretreatment blood TCR clonality.

The table came from immunoSEQ multiplex PCR; TCRdb's copy has only in-frame clones and leaves some out. The table shows some 32,000 clones, with around 83% occurring only once. In regard to this clone: The antigen remains undetermined.

The CDR3 length is 14 residues. CDR1 is SGHRS, CDR2 YFSETQ, per germline. It was locally advanced or metastatic urothelial carcinoma that patients had. The TCR comes from a man in his fifties or sixties with urothelial cancer. J is TRBJ2-5 and V is TRBV5-1, with D perhaps TRBD1 (5 bases). With the DNA end fitting TRBJ2-7 better, the J assignment may be wrong. This specimen consisted of PBMCs, obtained around atezolizumab (anti-PD-L1) treatment. CDR3 sequence reads: CASRVEGALYEQYF. The CDR3 DNA sequence: TGCGCCAGCAGAGTGGAAGGGGCCTTATACGAGCAGTACTTC.